The 15 T cell receptor beta chains below were found in one sample sequenced in a study of blood T cell repertoires in COVID-19. Using immunoSEQ multiplex PCR, the repertoire was profiled, and TCRdb retains in-frame clones only, with some absent. Of roughly 150,000 clones listed, approximately 90% were seen once; the top ten hold just under 3%. Sequenced material: peripheral blood. These receptor sequences come from a man in his sixties with active or convalescent COVID-19.

The chain links TRBV3-1 (or the pseudogene TRBV3-2) to TRBJ1-5; D perhaps matches TRBD1 (6 bases). V gave up 5 bases and J gave up 0 bases, with 14 bases separating them. CDR3 length equals 16 residues. The V gene's germline CDR1 is LGHDT and CDR2 YNNKEL (reference sequence). Here the CDR3 DNA reads TGTGCCAGCAGCTTGGGGGCAGTTTATAGCAATCAGCCCCAGCATTTT. Amino acid sequence: CASSLGAVYSNQPQHF.

The V call is TRBV28, the J call TRBJ1-1, with D perhaps TRBD1 (5 bases). This CDR3 comprises 15 residues. Germline CDR1 is MDHEN and CDR2 is SYDVKM. V lost 2 bases to trimming and J lost 1 base, with 11 bases between them. The CDR3 region has the DNA TGTGCCAGCAGTTTAGGAGGGGCGTGGAACACTGAAGCTTTCTTT. Protein: CASSLGGAWNTEAFF.

The V and J genes are TRBV30 and TRBJ2-3; D is uncertain. Germline V lookup: CDR1 GTSNPN, CDR2 SVGIG (reference sequence). There are 12 residues in the CDR3. V lost 4 bases and J 0 bases, leaving 5 bases between the germline ends. CDR3 residues: CAWTLSTDTQYF. CDR3 in DNA: TGTGCCTGGACTTTGAGCACAGATACGCAGTATTTT. Based on the CDR3 plus reference TRBV30 and TRBJ2-3, the full variable domain is SQTIHQWPATLVQPVGSPLSLECTVEGTSNPNLYWYRQAAGRGLQLLFYSVGIGQISSEVPQNLSASRPQDRQFILSSKKLLLSDSGFYLCAWTLSTDTQYFGPGTRLTVL.

The chain employs TRBV24-1 and TRBJ2-2, with a tentative D call TRBD2 (6 bases). V lost 7 bases to trimming and J lost 3 bases, with 14 bases between them. The CDR3 extends over 15 amino acids. Germline V CDR1 and CDR2: KGHDR, SFDVKD. CDR3 bases: TGTGCCACCAGGACGGCGGAGGGCGACACCGGGGAGCTGTTTTTT. Protein: CATRTAEGDTGELFF.

This clone showed up many times. The rearrangement uses TRBV5-1 and TRBJ2-1, with 14 positions matching TRBD2. The germline V gene has CDR1 SGHRS and CDR2 YFSETQ. CDR3 length: 16 amino acids. Unmatched junction bases numbered 6, after V lost 2 bases and J lost 8 bases. The CDR3 bases are TGCGCCAGCAGCTTTAAGGGACTAGCGGGAGCCCATGAGCAGTTCTTC. Translated: CASSFKGLAGAHEQFF.

The CDR3 region has the DNA TGTGCCTGGAGCCCGGGACAGGCTAACTATGGCTACACCTTC. Translated, it gives CAWSPGQANYGYTF. The chain employs TRBV30 and TRBJ1-2; 8 bases align to TRBD1. Germline loops: CDR1 GTSNPN, CDR2 SVGIG (reference sequence). The CDR3 loop spans 14 amino acids. Unmatched junction bases numbered 3, after V lost 3 bases and J lost 0 bases.

The chain employs TRBV10-2 and TRBJ2-7, with 9 bases that match TRBD1. The CDR3 sequence is 15 residues long. The V gene's germline CDR1 is WSHSY and CDR2 SAAADI. V dropped 0 bases and J dropped 2; count of bases not matched to a gene: 2. DNA of the CDR3: TGCGCCAGCAGTGAGTCGACAGGGGGGACCTACGAGCAGTACTTC. The encoded protein is CASSESTGGTYEQYF.

The chain joins TRBV7-2 to TRBJ2-7, with D hard to call. Germline loops: CDR1 SGHTA, CDR2 FQGNSA. The germline V and J ends were trimmed by 2 bases and 1 base, with 6 bases remaining between them. The CDR3 loop spans 13 amino acids. In nucleotides, the CDR3 is TGTGCCAGCAGCTTACACGGTTCCTACGAGCAGTACTTC. It yields the protein CASSLHGSYEQYF. Full variable domain (remainder filled in from reference TRBV7-2 and TRBJ2-7): GAGVSQSPSNKVTEKGKDVELRCDPISGHTALYWYRQSLGQGLEFLIYFQGNSAPDKSGLPSDRFSAERTGGSVSTLTIQRTQQEDSAVYLCASSLHGSYEQYFGPGTRLTVT.

A word on this clone: This specimen includes other DNA sequences encoding the same CDR3. V and J are TRBV6-2 or TRBV6-3 and TRBJ1-1; D is uncertain. The CDR3 extends over 13 amino acids. The germline V and J ends were trimmed by 2 bases and 1 base, with 5 bases remaining between them. Germline CDR1 and CDR2: MNHEY and SVGEGT. CDR3 sequence reads: CASSYEGNTEAFF. The CDR3 coding sequence is TGTGCCAGCAGTTACGAGGGGAACACTGAAGCTTTCTTT.

This chain links TRBV27 with TRBJ2-5; the match to TRBD1 covers 11 bases. Trimming at V came to 3 bases and at J to 5 bases, leaving 5 bases not matched to a gene. Germline CDR1 MNHEY, CDR2 SMNVEV (reference sequence). CDR3 length: 15 residues. CDR3 nucleotides: TGTGCCAGCAGTTTCTGGGACAGGGGGGGGGAGACCCAGTACTTC. It translates to CASSFWDRGGETQYF.

CDR3 bases: TGTGCCAGCAGCTTAGGACTAGCGGAGTACTCCTACGAGCAGTACTTC. Protein sequence: CASSLGLAEYSYEQYF. The rearrangement uses TRBV7-2 and TRBJ2-7; 9 positions match TRBD2. Germline-derived CDR1 and CDR2 are SGHTA and FQGNSA. The CDR3 runs to 16 residues. The V and J ends lost 1 base and 0 bases, in that order; junction bases with no gene match: 4. Using reference TRBV7-2 and TRBJ2-7 for the parts outside the CDR3, the full variable domain is GAGVSQSPSNKVTEKGKDVELRCDPISGHTALYWYRQSLGQGLEFLIYFQGNSAPDKSGLPSDRFSAERTGGSVSTLTIQRTQQEDSAVYLCASSLGLAEYSYEQYFGPGTRLTVT.

The chain carries TRBV4-3 and TRBJ1-1, with unresolved D. Trimming left V 0 bases short and J 11 bases short, with 13 bases between. This CDR3 has 13 residues. From germline, CDR1 is LGHNA and CDR2 YSLEER. The CDR3 nucleotides read TGCGCCAGCAGCCAAGATCTTGCGGTACGTGCTTTCTTT. Amino acids: CASSQDLAVRAFF.

J is TRBJ2-7 and V is TRBV2, with TRBD2 matching 10 bases. This CDR3 has 12 amino acids. The V gene end was trimmed by 8 bases and the J gene end by 6 bases; junction bases not matched to a gene: 4. Germline V gene data show CDR1 as SNHLY and CDR2 as FYNNEI. CDR3 in DNA: TGTGCCAGCTCCGGGACTAGCGTCGAGCAGTACTTC. It encodes CASSGTSVEQYF.

The chain employs TRBV10-3 and TRBJ1-2, with D maybe TRBD1 (6 bases). Trimming pared 7 bases from V and 4 bases from J, leaving 13 bases between. Germline-derived CDR1 and CDR2 are ENHRY and SYGVKD. CDR3 length: 13 residues. This chain's CDR3 is CAITRQESYGYTF. The CDR3 DNA is TGTGCCATCACCAGACAGGAATCCTATGGCTACACCTTC.

This clone was counted a single time. The junction departs from the called germline gene at one end, perhaps through a read error. The DNA for the CDR3 is TGTGCCAGCAACTTAGCATCTCGGGGGGAGGATGGCTACACCTTC. Its translation: CASNLASRGEDGYTF. The V call is TRBV7-2, the J call TRBJ1-2; a weak D match, TRBD1 (5 bases). Germline V gene sequence: CDR1 SGHTA, CDR2 FQGNSA. This CDR3 is built from 15 residues.